This T cell receptor beta chain was identified in a study of shared clonotypes between healthy human individuals. General study results and limits: Among donors, clonotype sharing was expected to be affected by sequencing depth.

This clone appeared once. Its antigen is not known. V lost 1 base, J lost 4 bases, and 11 bases lay in between. Germline CDR1 reads SGHAT; CDR2 reads FQNNGV. This CDR3 spans 15 amino acids. The assay was immunoSEQ multiplex PCR, and TCRdb's table has in-frame clones only and misses some. The sample records some 700,000 clones, roughly 87% being singletons. The V gene is TRBV11-2, the J gene TRBJ2-1; D is possibly TRBD1 (7 bases). The sequenced sample consisted of memory CD8+ T cells from PBMCs. Subset described: CD45RO+ cells pooled with CCR7-negative TemRA cells. This TCR came from a man between 18 and 35 years old in good health. Some clones in this sample may be carry-over from other donors' samples. The CDR3 here is CASSLVSGGYNEQFF. The CDR3 DNA sequence: TGTGCCAGCAGCTTAGTGTCAGGGGGGTACAATGAGCAGTTCTTC.